This T cell receptor (beta chain) emerged from a study of T cell changes during pregnancy in multiple sclerosis. Data came from immunoSEQ multiplex PCR; TCRdb stores just in-frame clones and leaves some out. In the table there are approximately 61,000 clones, more than 90% of which are singletons. CDR1 and CDR2 from the germline V gene are ENHRY and SYGVKD. V shed 8 bases and J shed 4 bases, with 12 bases lying between them. The CDR3 sequence is 13 residues long. The sequence was obtained from a female donor in good health, enrolled as a control in a pregnancy study. The chain is built from TRBV10-3 and TRBJ2-1; no reliable D call. This specimen consisted of peripheral blood, obtained in the first trimester of pregnancy. The CDR3 sequence: CAISPDSYNEQFF. The CDR3 coding sequence is TGTGCCATCTCACCAGACTCTTACAATGAGCAGTTCTTC.